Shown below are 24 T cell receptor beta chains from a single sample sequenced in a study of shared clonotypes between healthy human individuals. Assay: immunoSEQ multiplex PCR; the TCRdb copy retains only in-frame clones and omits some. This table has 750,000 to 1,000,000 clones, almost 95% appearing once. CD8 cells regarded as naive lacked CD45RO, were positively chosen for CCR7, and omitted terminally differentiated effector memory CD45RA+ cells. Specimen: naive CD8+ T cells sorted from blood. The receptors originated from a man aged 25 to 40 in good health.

CDR3 bases: TGCGCCAGCAGCCAACGCGCATCCGGGCTCCAAGAGACCCAGTACTTC. Its translation: CASSQRASGLQETQYF. J is TRBJ2-5 and V is TRBV4-1; D is uncertain. Germline CDR1 reads MGHRA; CDR2 reads YSYEKL. The CDR3 consists of 16 residues. V was shortened by 2 bases and J by 1 base, with 14 bases between the two germline ends.

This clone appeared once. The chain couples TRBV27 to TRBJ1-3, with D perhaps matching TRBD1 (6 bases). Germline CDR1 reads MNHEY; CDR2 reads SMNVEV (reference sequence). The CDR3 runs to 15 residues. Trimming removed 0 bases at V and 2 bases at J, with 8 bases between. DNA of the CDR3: TGTGCCAGCAGTTTATCCTCAGGGGCTGGAAACACCATATATTTT. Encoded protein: CASSLSSGAGNTIYF.

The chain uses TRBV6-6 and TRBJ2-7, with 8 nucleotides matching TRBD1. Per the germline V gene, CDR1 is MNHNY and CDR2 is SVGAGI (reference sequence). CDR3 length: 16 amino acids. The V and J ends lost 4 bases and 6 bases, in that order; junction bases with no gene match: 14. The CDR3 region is CASSSALGQGPPEQYF. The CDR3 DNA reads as TGTGCCAGCAGTTCCGCCCTCGGACAGGGTCCCCCCGAGCAGTACTTC.

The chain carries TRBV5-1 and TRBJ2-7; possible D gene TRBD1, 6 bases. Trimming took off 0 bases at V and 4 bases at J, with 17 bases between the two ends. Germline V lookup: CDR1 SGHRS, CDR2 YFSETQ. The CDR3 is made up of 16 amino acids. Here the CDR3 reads CASSLAPSETGYEQYF. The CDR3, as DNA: TGCGCCAGCAGCTTGGCCCCCTCAGAGACAGGATACGAGCAGTACTTC.

CDR3 residues: CASSTFHRDRGRGGTEAFF. CDR3 nucleotides: TGTGCCAGCAGTACTTTTCACCGGGACAGGGGGCGCGGTGGCACTGAAGCTTTCTTT. This chain uses TRBV28 with TRBJ1-1; the match to TRBD1 covers 12 bases. The junction had 17 bases not matched to a gene; V was cut back by 5 bases and J by 4 bases. The CDR3 sequence is 19 residues long. Germline loops: CDR1 MDHEN, CDR2 SYDVKM. The whole variable domain, filled in from reference TRBV28 and TRBJ1-1, reads DVKVTQSSRYLVKRTGEKVFLECVQDMDHENMFWYRQDPGLGLRLIYFSYDVKMKEKGDIPEGYSVSREKKERFSLILESASTNQTSMYLCASSTFHRDRGRGGTEAFFGQGTRLTVV.

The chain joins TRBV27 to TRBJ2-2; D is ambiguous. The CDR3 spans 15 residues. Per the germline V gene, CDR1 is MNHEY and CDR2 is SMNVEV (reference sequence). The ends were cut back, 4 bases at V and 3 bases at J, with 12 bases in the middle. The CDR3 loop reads CASSWQQKYTGELFF. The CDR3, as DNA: TGTGCCAGCAGTTGGCAGCAGAAATACACCGGGGAGCTGTTTTTT.

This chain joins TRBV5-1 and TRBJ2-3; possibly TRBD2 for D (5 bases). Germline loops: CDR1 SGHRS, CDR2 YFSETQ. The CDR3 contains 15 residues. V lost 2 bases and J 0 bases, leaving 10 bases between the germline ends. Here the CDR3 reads CASSFRRTSTDTQYF. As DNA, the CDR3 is TGCGCCAGCAGCTTTCGTAGGACTAGCACAGATACGCAGTATTTT.

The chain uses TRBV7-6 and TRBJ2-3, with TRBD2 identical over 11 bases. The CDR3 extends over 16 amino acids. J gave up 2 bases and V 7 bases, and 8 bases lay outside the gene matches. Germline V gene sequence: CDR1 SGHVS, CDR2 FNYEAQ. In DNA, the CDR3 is TGTGCCAGCAACCTAGGGACTAGCGGAAACACAGATACGCAGTATTTT. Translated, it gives CASNLGTSGNTDTQYF. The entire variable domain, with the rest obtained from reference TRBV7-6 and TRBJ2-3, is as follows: GAGVSQSPRYKVTKRGQDVALRCDPISGHVSLYWYRQALGQGPEFLTYFNYEAQQDKSGLPNDRFSAERPEGSISTLTIQRTEQRDSAMYRCASNLGTSGNTDTQYFGPGTRLTVL.

The CDR3 sequence is CASSFPRARSNEQFF. The CDR3 DNA follows: TGTGCCAGCAGTTTCCCCCGGGCCAGAAGCAATGAGCAGTTCTTC. The J gene is TRBJ2-1, the V gene TRBV28; no definite D call. Looked up from germline, CDR1 is MDHEN and CDR2 is SYDVKM. The V end was cut by 3 bases, the J end by 6 bases, with 15 bases between. This CDR3 is built from 15 residues.

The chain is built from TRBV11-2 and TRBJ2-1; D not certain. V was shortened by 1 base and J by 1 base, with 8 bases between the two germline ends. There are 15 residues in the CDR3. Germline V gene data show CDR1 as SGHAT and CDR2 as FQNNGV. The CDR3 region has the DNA TGTGCCAGCAGCTTAGGAGTTGTTTCCTACAATGAGCAGTTCTTC. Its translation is CASSLGVVSYNEQFF.

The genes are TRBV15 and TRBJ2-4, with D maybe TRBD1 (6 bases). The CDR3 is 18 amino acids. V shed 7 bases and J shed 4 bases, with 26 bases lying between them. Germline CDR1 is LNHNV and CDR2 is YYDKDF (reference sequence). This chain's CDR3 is CATNPNKDRTHPKNIQYF. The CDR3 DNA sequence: TGTGCCACCAACCCAAACAAAGACAGGACCCACCCTAAAAACATTCAGTACTTC. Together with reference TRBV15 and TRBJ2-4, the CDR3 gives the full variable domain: DAMVIQNPRYQVTQFGKPVTLSCSQTLNHNVMYWYQQKSSQAPKLLFHYYDKDFNNEADTPDNFQSRRPNTSFCFLDIRSPGLGDTAMYLCATNPNKDRTHPKNIQYFGAGTRLSVL.

The CDR3, as DNA: TGTGCCAGCAGCGTGCACCGGGAAACAAATGAGCAGTTCTTC. Protein sequence: CASSVHRETNEQFF. The chain couples TRBV7-8 to TRBJ2-1; tentatively, D is TRBD2 (5 bases). The germline V gene encodes CDR1 SGHVS and CDR2 FQNEAQ. The CDR3 totals 14 residues. V was trimmed by 5 bases and J by 7 bases, leaving 15 bases between them.

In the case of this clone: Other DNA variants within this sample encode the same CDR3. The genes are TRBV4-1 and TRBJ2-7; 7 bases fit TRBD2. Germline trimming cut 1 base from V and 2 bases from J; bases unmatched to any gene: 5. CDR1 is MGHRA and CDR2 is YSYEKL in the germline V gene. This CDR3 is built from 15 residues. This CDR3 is CASSQGLAETYEQYF. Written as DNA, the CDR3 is TGCGCCAGCAGCCAAGGACTAGCCGAAACCTACGAGCAGTACTTC.

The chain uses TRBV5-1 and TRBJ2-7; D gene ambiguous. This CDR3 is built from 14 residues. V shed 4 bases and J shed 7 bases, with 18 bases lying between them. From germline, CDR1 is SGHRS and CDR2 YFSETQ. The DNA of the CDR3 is TGCGCCAGCAGCCCACAAGGACCATTGGGGGAGCAGTACTTC. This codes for CASSPQGPLGEQYF. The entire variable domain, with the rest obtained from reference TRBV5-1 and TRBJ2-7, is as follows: KAGVTQTPRYLIKTRGQQVTLSCSPISGHRSVSWYQQTPGQGLQFLFEYFSETQRNKGNFPGRFSGRQFSNSRSEMNVSTLELGDSALYLCASSPQGPLGEQYFGPGTRLTVT.

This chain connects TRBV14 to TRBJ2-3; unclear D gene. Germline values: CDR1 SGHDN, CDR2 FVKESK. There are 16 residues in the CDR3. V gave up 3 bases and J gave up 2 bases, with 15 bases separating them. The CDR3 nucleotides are TGTGCCAGCAGCCACCCCCTACGAGGTAACACAGATACGCAGTATTTT. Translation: CASSHPLRGNTDTQYF.

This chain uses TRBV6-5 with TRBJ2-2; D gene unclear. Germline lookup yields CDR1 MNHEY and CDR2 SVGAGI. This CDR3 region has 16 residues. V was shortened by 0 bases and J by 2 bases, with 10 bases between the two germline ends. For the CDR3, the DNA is TGTGCCAGCAGTTACTCGACGATGGGAAACACCGGGGAGCTGTTTTTT. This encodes CASSYSTMGNTGELFF.

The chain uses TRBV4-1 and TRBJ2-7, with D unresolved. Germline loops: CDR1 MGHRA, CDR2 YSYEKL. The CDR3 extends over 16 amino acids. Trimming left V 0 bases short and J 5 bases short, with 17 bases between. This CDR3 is CASSQEQTRLIDEQYF. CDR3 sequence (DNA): TGCGCCAGCAGCCAAGAGCAAACACGGCTAATCGACGAGCAGTACTTC.

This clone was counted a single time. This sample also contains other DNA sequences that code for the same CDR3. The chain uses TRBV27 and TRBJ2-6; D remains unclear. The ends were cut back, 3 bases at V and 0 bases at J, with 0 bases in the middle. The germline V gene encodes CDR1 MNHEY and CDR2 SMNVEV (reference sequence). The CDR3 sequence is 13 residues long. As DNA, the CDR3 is TGTGCCAGCAGTTTCTCTGGGGCCAACGTCCTGACTTTC. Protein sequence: CASSFSGANVLTF.

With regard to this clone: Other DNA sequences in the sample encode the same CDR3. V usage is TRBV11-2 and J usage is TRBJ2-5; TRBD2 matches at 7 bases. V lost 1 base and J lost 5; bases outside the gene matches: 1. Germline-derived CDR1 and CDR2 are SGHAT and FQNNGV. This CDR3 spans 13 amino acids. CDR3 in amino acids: CASSLVGGETQYF. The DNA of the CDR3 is TGTGCCAGCAGCTTAGTGGGAGGGGAGACCCAGTACTTC.

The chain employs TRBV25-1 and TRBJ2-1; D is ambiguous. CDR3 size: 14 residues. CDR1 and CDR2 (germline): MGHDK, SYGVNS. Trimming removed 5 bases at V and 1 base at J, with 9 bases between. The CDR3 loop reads CASSYVASYNEQFF. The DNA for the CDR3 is TGTGCCAGCAGTTACGTAGCATCCTACAATGAGCAGTTCTTC. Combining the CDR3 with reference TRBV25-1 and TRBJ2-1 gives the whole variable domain EADIYQTPRYLVIGTGKKITLECSQTMGHDKMYWYQQDPGMELHLIHYSYGVNSTEKGDLSSESTVSRIRTEHFPLTLESARPSHTSQYLCASSYVASYNEQFFGPGTRLTVL.

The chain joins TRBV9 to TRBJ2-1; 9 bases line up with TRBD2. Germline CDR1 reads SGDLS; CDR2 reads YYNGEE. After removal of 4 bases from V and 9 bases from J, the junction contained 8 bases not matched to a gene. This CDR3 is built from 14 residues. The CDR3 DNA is TGTGCCAGCAGCCTAAATAGCGGGAGAGGTGAGCAGTTCTTC. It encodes CASSLNSGRGEQFF.

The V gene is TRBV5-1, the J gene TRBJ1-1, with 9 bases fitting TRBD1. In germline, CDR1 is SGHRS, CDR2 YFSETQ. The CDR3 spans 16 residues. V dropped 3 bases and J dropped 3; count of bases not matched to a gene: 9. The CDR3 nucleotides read TGCGCCAGCAGCTCGTCACTTGACAGGGGGGACACTGAAGCTTTCTTT. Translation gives CASSSSLDRGDTEAFF.

The DNA for the CDR3 is TGCAGCGTTACCGGACTAGCGGGAGCCAGACCCTCCTACAATGAGCAGTTCTTC. As protein: CSVTGLAGARPSYNEQFF. The V and J genes are TRBV29-1 and TRBJ2-1; 13 nucleotides agree with TRBD2. Trimming removed 5 bases from V and 0 bases from J; junction bases left unmatched: 10. Per germline, CDR1 SQVTM and CDR2 ANQGSEA. The CDR3 sequence is 18 residues long.

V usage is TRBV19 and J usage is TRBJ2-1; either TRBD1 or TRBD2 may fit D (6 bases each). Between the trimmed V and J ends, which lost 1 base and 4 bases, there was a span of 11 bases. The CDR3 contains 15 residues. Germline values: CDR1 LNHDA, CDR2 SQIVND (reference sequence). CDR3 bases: TGTGCCAGTAGTATAGGACTAGGACAGTACAATGAGCAGTTCTTC. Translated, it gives CASSIGLGQYNEQFF. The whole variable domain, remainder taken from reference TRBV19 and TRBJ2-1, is DGGITQSPKYLFRKEGQNVTLSCEQNLNHDAMYWYRQDPGQGLRLIYYSQIVNDFQKGDIAEGYSVSREKKESFPLTVTSAQKNPTAFYLCASSIGLGQYNEQFFGPGTRLTVL.